Presented here are 28 T cell receptor beta chains from one specimen sequenced in a study of post-analysis software for immune sequencing data. Tagging with unique molecular identifiers was a feature of the TCR beta cDNA libraries. MiXCR, run by TCRdb on the PCR reads, gives a single entry per CDR3 protein. The sample carries about 820,000 distinct CDR3 sequences, approximately 53% recorded once. Study conclusions and caveats: Four or five TRBV segments were more frequent in patients than controls; TRBV5-6, TRBV5-1 and TRBV20-1 belonged to this group.

These TCRs' antigens remain unknown. Source material: blood. The source is a girl aged 10 to 17 with multiple sclerosis.

This clonotype appeared a few times. DNA for the CDR3: TGTGCCAGCAGTCCGAGCGGGAGGGCCTCCTACAATGAGCAGTTCTTC. Translated: CASSPSGRASYNEQFF. This chain links TRBV6-6 with TRBJ2-1, with 10 bases aligning to TRBD2. Per the germline V gene, CDR1 is MNHNY and CDR2 is SVGAGI (reference sequence). The V segment lost 5 bases and the J segment 0 bases; nucleotides outside the gene matches: 4. This CDR3 has 16 amino acids.

The V gene is TRBV7-9, the J gene TRBJ1-2, with 7 bases that match TRBD1. Per germline, CDR1 SEHNR and CDR2 FQNEAQ (reference sequence). Trimming took 4 bases from V and 4 from J; bases not matched to a gene: 12. The CDR3 totals 16 residues. The CDR3 sequence: CASSSPTGPVGYGYTF. The DNA for the CDR3 is TGTGCCAGCAGCTCTCCGACAGGGCCCGTCGGCTATGGCTACACCTTC.

The chain is built from TRBV5-1 and TRBJ2-7; no clear D. This CDR3 has 17 residues. The germline gives CDR1 SGHRS, CDR2 YFSETQ. The V end lost 0 bases, the J end lost 0 bases, and 16 bases lay between the germline ends. The CDR3 sequence: CASSLGSGFPSSYEQYF. DNA of the CDR3: TGCGCCAGCAGCTTGGGTAGTGGGTTCCCGAGCTCCTACGAGCAGTACTTC.

The V call is TRBV21-1, the J call TRBJ2-3. TRBV21-1 is flagged as a pseudogene. The CDR3 extends over 12 amino acids. The CDR3 DNA is TGTGCCAGCAATGCAGGCGTTGATACGCAGTATTTT. This codes for CASNAGVDTQYF.

V gene TRBV30 combines with J gene TRBJ2-7; either TRBD1 or TRBD2 may supply D (5 bases each). With 0 bases removed from V and 3 bases from J, the gap between germline ends came to 12 bases. This CDR3 contains 14 residues. Germline V CDR1 and CDR2: GTSNPN, SVGIG (reference sequence). CDR3 coding DNA: TGTGCCTGGAGTGTCTTAGGGGACGGCTACGAGCAGTACTTC. Amino acid sequence: CAWSVLGDGYEQYF.

The chain has TRBV6-6 and TRBJ2-4; perhaps TRBD1 as D (6 bases). V shed 4 bases and J shed 13 bases, with 17 bases lying between them. This CDR3 contains 13 residues. Per the germline V gene, CDR1 is MNHNY and CDR2 is SVGAGI (reference sequence). The CDR3 sequence is CASSSGQIMEQYF. CDR3 DNA: TGTGCCAGCAGTTCCGGACAGATTATGGAGCAGTACTTC.

This clonotype was counted between two and nine times. This chain connects TRBV20-1 to TRBJ2-7; a weak D match, TRBD1 (5 bases). The germline V gene has CDR1 DFQATT and CDR2 SNEGSKA (reference sequence). The CDR3 loop spans 13 amino acids. Between the trimmed V and J ends, which lost 0 bases and 3 bases, there was a span of 9 bases. The CDR3 sequence: CSARDVRDYEQYF. The DNA for the CDR3 is TGCAGTGCTAGAGATGTCAGGGACTACGAGCAGTACTTC.

The chain uses TRBV10-3 and TRBJ2-5, with 12 bases identical to TRBD1. Unmatched junction bases numbered 4, after V lost 5 bases and J lost 3 bases. This CDR3 is 15 amino acids long. Germline V gene lookup returns CDR1 ENHRY and CDR2 SYGVKD. CDR3 coding DNA: TGTGCCATCAGTCTGGGACAGGGGGCGAAAGAGACCCAGTACTTC. This codes for CAISLGQGAKETQYF.

The chain carries TRBV12-3 or TRBV12-4 and TRBJ2-7; possible D gene TRBD2, 5 bases. V lost 1 base and J lost 5, with 15 bases in between. This CDR3 is 15 amino acids long. CDR3 protein: CASSLEGLGIDEQYF. The CDR3, as DNA: TGTGCCAGCAGTTTAGAGGGCCTCGGGATAGACGAGCAGTACTTC.

The genes are TRBV5-1 and TRBJ2-1; TRBD2 agrees at 7 bases. The CDR3 covers 15 residues. With V trimmed by 4 bases and J by 8 bases, 12 bases remained unmatched. CDR1 SGHRS and CDR2 YFSETQ come from the germline V gene. The CDR3 coding sequence is TGCGCCAGCAGCACCGCGGGCGGGAGTCAGGATGAGCAGTTCTTC. Its translation is CASSTAGGSQDEQFF.

The chain links TRBV29-1 to TRBJ2-7, with D perhaps matching TRBD1 (5 bases). V gave up 2 bases and J gave up 2 bases, with 10 bases separating them. Per germline, CDR1 SQVTM and CDR2 ANQGSEA. The CDR3 is 13 amino acids. This CDR3 reads CSVELDSAYEQYF. The CDR3 DNA is TGCAGCGTTGAACTCGACAGTGCCTACGAGCAGTACTTC.

This clonotype was detected only a few times. An end of the junction does not agree with germline; a read error may underlie this. The genes are TRBV7-8 and TRBJ2-5; 11 nucleotides align to TRBD2. The germline V gene has CDR1 SGHVS and CDR2 FQNEAQ. There are 16 residues in the CDR3. The CDR3 DNA reads as TGTGCTAGCAGCCCGTTAGCGGGAGGGCCCCACAATGAGCAGTACTTC. Translating it yields CASSPLAGGPHNEQYF.

The CDR3 region has the DNA TGTGCCAGCAGCAAAGCCTCAACCGGGACTAGCGGGAGTGTCTATGAGCAGTACTTC. It encodes CASSKASTGTSGSVYEQYF. The chain combines TRBV21-1 with TRBJ2-1; TRBD2, as called in the table, went unchecked against the DNA. The assigned J gene may be wrong: the sequence end matches TRBJ2-7 better. TRBV21-1 is annotated as a pseudogene. The CDR3 is 19 amino acids.

This clonotype was seen more than once but under ten times. The J gene is TRBJ2-5, the V gene TRBV7-3; D gene unclear. TRBJ2-7 matches the DNA end more closely, so the J call is doubtful. The V gene's germline CDR1 is SGHTA and CDR2 FQGTGA. The CDR3 has 14 amino acids. The CDR3 here is CASSLDTPPYEQYF. The CDR3 nucleotides are TGTGCCAGCAGCTTAGATACACCCCCCTACGAGCAGTACTTC.

This rearrangement joins TRBV10-3 to TRBJ2-1, with 8 nucleotides matching TRBD2. The germline CDR1 and CDR2 sequences are ENHRY and SYGVKD. The CDR3 sequence is 16 residues long. Trimming at V came to 0 bases and at J to 9 bases, leaving 10 bases not matched to a gene. The CDR3 loop reads CAISESSLGTSSEQFF. Here the CDR3 DNA reads TGTGCCATCAGTGAGTCGAGTCTCGGGACTAGTAGTGAGCAGTTCTTC.

The chain recombines TRBV5-5 with TRBJ2-7; 9 positions match TRBD1. From germline, CDR1 is SGHKS and CDR2 YYEKEE (reference sequence). The V and J ends lost 2 bases and 0 bases, in that order; junction bases with no gene match: 6. The CDR3 sequence is 16 residues long. The CDR3 region has the DNA TGTGCCAGCAGCTTATCCGGGACAGGGCCCTCCTACGAGCAGTACTTC. This codes for CASSLSGTGPSYEQYF.

The chain couples TRBV12-3 or TRBV12-4 to TRBJ2-1; 8 positions match TRBD1. J gave up 7 bases and V 5 bases, and 7 bases lay outside the gene matches. This CDR3 region has 14 residues. The CDR3 sequence: CASSPDRVVNEQFF. The CDR3 DNA reads as TGTGCCAGCAGTCCGGACAGGGTGGTAAATGAGCAGTTCTTC.

This clonotype turned up a few times. The chain employs TRBV5-1 and TRBJ2-7, with 7 bases that match TRBD2. The CDR3 totals 15 residues. After removal of 6 bases from V and 5 bases from J, the junction contained 14 bases not matched to a gene. Germline V CDR1 and CDR2: SGHRS, YFSETQ. The CDR3 protein is CASTHWDYSTDEQYF. The DNA for the CDR3 is TGCGCCAGCACCCATTGGGACTATAGTACGGACGAGCAGTACTTC.

The CDR3 DNA reads TGTGCCAGCAGGGGTCAAGCGGAGAATGAGCAGTTCTTC. Amino acid sequence: CASRGQAENEQFF. The chain combines TRBV12-3 or TRBV12-4 with TRBJ2-1; possible D gene TRBD2, 5 bases. CDR3 length: 13 amino acids. The V and J ends lost 6 bases and 7 bases respectively, with 13 bases between them.

The chain has TRBV3-1 and TRBJ2-1; 13 positions match TRBD2. This CDR3 comprises 19 residues. The V segment lost 4 bases and the J segment 4 bases; nucleotides outside the gene matches: 13. Germline assignment: CDR1 LGHDT and CDR2 YNNKEL (reference sequence). CDR3 amino acids: CASSRMSTSGGFPYNEQFF. CDR3 in DNA: TGTGCCAGCAGCCGGATGTCGACTAGCGGGGGGTTCCCTTACAATGAGCAGTTCTTC.

The chain combines TRBV20-1 with TRBJ2-1; D remains ambiguous. Germline V lookup: CDR1 DFQATT, CDR2 SNEGSKA (reference sequence). Trimming took off 0 bases at V and 7 bases at J, with 7 bases between the two ends. CDR3 length equals 12 residues. The CDR3 region is CSAREGGNEQFF. The CDR3 region has the DNA TGCAGTGCTAGAGAGGGTGGGAATGAGCAGTTCTTC.

This clonotype was found a few times. The chain recombines TRBV29-1 with TRBJ2-5; D not resolved. Germline CDR1 is SQVTM and CDR2 is ANQGSEA. This CDR3 comprises 11 residues. V lost 4 bases and J lost 5, with 8 bases in between. CDR3 residues: CSVVPPETQYF. CDR3 bases: TGCAGCGTTGTGCCTCCGGAGACCCAGTACTTC.

The genes are TRBV27 and TRBJ2-1; 10 positions match TRBD1. The end of the DNA aligns better with TRBJ2-7, so the J call may be wrong. Germline CDR1 is MNHEY and CDR2 is SMNVEV (reference sequence). The CDR3 runs 16 residues. CDR3 in amino acids: CASSLRWDRGNNEQYF. In nucleotides, the CDR3 is TGTGCCAGCAGTTTACGATGGGACAGGGGAAACAATGAGCAGTACTTC.

This clonotype was seen more than once but under ten times. The chain recombines TRBV12-3 or TRBV12-4 with TRBJ1-6, with TRBD1 matching over 11 bases. The trim removed 6 bases at V and 9 bases at J, leaving 7 bases unmatched. The CDR3 is 15 amino acids. CDR3 region: CASRGGQGASSPLHF. The DNA for the CDR3 is TGTGCCAGCAGGGGTGGACAGGGGGCCAGTTCACCCCTCCACTTT.

This clonotype appeared a single time. The rearrangement links TRBV20-1 to TRBJ2-7; D perhaps matches TRBD1 (5 bases). V lost 3 bases and J 9 bases, leaving 15 bases between the germline ends. The CDR3 has 12 amino acids. Per the germline V gene, CDR1 is DFQATT and CDR2 is SNEGSKA (reference sequence). The chain's CDR3 is CSARTASTGQYF. Here the CDR3 DNA reads TGCAGTGCTAGGACAGCCTCTACGGGGCAGTACTTC.

This chain connects TRBV2 to TRBJ1-1; 8 nucleotides match TRBD1. Trimming took 7 bases from V and 8 from J; bases not matched to a gene: 9. Germline V lookup: CDR1 SNHLY, CDR2 FYNNEI. The CDR3 totals 13 residues. In nucleotides, the CDR3 is TGTGCCAGCAACCTTGGACAGGGCTTAGAAGCTTTCTTT. It codes for CASNLGQGLEAFF.

The chain has TRBV28 and TRBJ2-4; 7 bases are shared with TRBD1. Trimming at V came to 2 bases and at J to 3 bases, leaving 7 bases not matched to a gene. The CDR3 is 16 amino acids. From germline, CDR1 is MDHEN and CDR2 SYDVKM. CDR3 nucleotide sequence: TGTGCCAGCAGTTTACCAGAGGGGGCCGGCAAAAACATTCAGTACTTC. Residues: CASSLPEGAGKNIQYF. The full variable domain, with the rest looked up from reference TRBV28 and TRBJ2-4, is DVKVTQSSRYLVKRTGEKVFLECVQDMDHENMFWYRQDPGLGLRLIYFSYDVKMKEKGDIPEGYSVSREKKERFSLILESASTNQTSMYLCASSLPEGAGKNIQYFGAGTRLSVL.

The rearrangement uses TRBV7-2 and TRBJ1-5; 9 positions agree with TRBD1. The V gene end was trimmed by 5 bases and the J gene end by 6 bases; junction bases not matched to a gene: 8. Germline V gene lookup returns CDR1 SGHTA and CDR2 FQGNSA. This CDR3 spans 15 amino acids. CDR3 residues: CASSAATGGVQPQHF. CDR3 nucleotides: TGTGCCAGCAGCGCAGCAACAGGGGGCGTTCAGCCCCAGCATTTT.